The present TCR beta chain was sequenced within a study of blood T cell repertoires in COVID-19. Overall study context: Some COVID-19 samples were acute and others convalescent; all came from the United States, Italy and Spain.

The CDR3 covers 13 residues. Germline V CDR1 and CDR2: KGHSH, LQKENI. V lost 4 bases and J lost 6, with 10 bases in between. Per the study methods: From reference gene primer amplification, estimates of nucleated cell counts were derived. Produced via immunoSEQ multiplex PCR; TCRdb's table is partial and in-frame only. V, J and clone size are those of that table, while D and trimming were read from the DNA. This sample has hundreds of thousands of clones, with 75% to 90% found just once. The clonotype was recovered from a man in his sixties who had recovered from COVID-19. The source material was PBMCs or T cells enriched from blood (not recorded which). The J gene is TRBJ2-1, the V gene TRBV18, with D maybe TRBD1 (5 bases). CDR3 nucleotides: TGTGCCAGCTCACTAGGGGCGGCCAATGAGCAGTTCTTC. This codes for CASSLGAANEQFF. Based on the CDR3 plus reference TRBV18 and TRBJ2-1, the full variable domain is NAGVMQNPRHLVRRRGQEARLRCSPMKGHSHVYWYRQLPEEGLKFMVYLQKENIIDESGMPKERFSAEFPKEGPSILRIQQVVRGDSAAYFCASSLGAANEQFFGPGTRLTVL.